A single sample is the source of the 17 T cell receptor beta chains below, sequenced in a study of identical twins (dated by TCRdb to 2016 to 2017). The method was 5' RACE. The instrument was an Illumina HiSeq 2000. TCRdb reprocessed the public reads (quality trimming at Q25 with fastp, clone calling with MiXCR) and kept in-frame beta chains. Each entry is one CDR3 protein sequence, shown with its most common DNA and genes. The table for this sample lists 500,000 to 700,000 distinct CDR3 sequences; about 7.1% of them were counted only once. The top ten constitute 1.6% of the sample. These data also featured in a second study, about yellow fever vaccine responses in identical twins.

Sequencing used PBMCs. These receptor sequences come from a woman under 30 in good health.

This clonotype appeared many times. This CDR3 is CASSPRDRGGYGYTF. The CDR3 bases are TGTGCCAGCAGTCCCCGGGACAGGGGCGGCTATGGCTACACCTTC. The rearrangement links TRBV12-3 or TRBV12-4 to TRBJ1-2; 10 bases line up with TRBD1. The CDR3 totals 15 residues. J gave up 4 bases and V 5 bases, and 7 bases lay outside the gene matches.

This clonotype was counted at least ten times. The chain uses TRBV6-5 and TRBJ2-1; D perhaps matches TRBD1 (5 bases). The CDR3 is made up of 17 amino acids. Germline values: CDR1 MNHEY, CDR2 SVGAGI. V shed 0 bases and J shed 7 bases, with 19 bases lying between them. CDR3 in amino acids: CASSYSGIGASRNEQFF. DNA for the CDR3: TGTGCCAGCAGTTACTCGGGGATAGGGGCGAGTCGGAATGAGCAGTTCTTC.

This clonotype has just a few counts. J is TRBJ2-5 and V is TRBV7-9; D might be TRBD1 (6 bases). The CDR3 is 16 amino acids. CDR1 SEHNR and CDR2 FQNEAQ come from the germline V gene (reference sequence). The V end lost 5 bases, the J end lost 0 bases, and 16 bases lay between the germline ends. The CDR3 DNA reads TGTGCCAGCAGCCCCCACCCCGACAGGAACCAAGAGACCCAGTACTTC. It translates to CASSPHPDRNQETQYF.

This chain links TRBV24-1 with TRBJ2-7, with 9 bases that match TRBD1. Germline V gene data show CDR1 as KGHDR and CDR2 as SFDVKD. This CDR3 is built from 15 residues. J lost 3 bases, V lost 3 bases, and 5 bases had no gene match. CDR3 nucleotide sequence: TGTGCCACCAGTGATCCGGGACAGGGTGGCTACGAGCAGTACTTC. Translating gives CATSDPGQGGYEQYF.

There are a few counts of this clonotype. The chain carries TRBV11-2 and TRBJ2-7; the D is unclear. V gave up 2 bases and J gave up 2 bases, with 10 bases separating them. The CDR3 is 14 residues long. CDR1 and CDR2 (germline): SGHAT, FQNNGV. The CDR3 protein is CASSLYKGPYEQYV. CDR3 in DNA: TGTGCCAGCAGCTTATATAAGGGTCCCTACGAGCAGTACGTC.

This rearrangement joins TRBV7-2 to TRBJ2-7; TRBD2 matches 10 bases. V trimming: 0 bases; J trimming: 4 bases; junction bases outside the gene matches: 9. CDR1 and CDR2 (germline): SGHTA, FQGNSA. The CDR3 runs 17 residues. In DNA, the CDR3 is TGTGCCAGCAGCTTAGCGATAGCGGGAGGTTGGGTGTACGAGCAGTACTTC. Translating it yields CASSLAIAGGWVYEQYF.

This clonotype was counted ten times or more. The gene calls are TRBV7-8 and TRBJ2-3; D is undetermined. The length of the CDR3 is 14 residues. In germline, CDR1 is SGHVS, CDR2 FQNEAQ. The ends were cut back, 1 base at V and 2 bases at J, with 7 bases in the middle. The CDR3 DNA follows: TGTGCCAGCAGCTTAGGCGGATACACAGATACGCAGTATTTT. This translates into CASSLGGYTDTQYF.

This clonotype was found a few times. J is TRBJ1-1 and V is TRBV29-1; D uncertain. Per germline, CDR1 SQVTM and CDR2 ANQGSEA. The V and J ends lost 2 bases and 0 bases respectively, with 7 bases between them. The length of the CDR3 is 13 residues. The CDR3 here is CSVERPLNTEAFF. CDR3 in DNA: TGCAGCGTTGAAAGGCCCCTGAACACTGAAGCTTTCTTT.

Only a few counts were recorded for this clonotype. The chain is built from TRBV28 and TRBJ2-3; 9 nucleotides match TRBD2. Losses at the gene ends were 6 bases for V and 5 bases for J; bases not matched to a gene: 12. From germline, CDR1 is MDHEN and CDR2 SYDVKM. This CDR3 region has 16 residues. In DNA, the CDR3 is TGTGCCAGCAGCCCCTATAGCGGGAGTATGGGAGATACGCAGTATTTT. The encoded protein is CASSPYSGSMGDTQYF. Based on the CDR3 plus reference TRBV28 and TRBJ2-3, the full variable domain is DVKVTQSSRYLVKRTGEKVFLECVQDMDHENMFWYRQDPGLGLRLIYFSYDVKMKEKGDIPEGYSVSREKKERFSLILESASTNQTSMYLCASSPYSGSMGDTQYFGPGTRLTVL.

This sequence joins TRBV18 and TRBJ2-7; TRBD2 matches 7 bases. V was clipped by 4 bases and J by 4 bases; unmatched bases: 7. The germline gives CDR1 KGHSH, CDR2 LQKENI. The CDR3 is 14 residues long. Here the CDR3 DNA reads TGTGCCAGCTCACTAAACCGACTAGCTTACGAGCAGTACTTC. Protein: CASSLNRLAYEQYF.

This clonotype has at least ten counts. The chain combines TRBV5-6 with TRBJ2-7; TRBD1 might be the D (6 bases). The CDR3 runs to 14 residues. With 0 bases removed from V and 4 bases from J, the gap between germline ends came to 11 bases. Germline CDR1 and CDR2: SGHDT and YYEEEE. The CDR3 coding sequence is TGTGCCAGCAGCTTGGGACAGGCCAGGTACGAGCAGTACTTC. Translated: CASSLGQARYEQYF.

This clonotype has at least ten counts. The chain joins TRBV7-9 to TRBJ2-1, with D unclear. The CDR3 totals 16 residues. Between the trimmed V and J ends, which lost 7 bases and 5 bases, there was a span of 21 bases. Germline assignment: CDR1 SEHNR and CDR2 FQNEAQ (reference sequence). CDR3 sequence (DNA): TGTGCCAGCACCCCCCCGGCAGGCAGCTTCCACAATGAGCAGTTCTTC. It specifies CASTPPAGSFHNEQFF.

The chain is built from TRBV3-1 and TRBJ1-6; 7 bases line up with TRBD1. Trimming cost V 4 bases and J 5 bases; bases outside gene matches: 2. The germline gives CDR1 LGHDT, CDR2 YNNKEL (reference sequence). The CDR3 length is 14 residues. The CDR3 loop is CASSPTGDNSPLHF. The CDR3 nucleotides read TGTGCCAGCAGCCCTACAGGGGATAATTCACCCCTCCACTTT.

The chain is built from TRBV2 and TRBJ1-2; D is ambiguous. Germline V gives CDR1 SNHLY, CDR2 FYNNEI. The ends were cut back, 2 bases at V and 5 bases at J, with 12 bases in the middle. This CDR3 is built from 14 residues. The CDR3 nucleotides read TGTGCCAGCAGTGAATCAGCTTTAAGATATGGCTACACCTTC. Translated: CASSESALRYGYTF. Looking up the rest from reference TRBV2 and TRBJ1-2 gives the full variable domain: EPEVTQTPSHQVTQMGQEVILRCVPISNHLYFYWYRQILGQKVEFLVSFYNNEISEKSEIFDDQFSVERPDGSNFTLKIRSTKLEDSAMYFCASSESALRYGYTFGSGTRLTVV.

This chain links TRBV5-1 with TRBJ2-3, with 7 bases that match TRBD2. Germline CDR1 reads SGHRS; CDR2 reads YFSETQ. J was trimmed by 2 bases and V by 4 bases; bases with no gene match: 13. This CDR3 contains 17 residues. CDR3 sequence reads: CASSTLGTTKSTDTQYF. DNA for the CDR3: TGCGCCAGCAGCACTCTCGGGACTACTAAATCCACAGATACGCAGTATTTT.

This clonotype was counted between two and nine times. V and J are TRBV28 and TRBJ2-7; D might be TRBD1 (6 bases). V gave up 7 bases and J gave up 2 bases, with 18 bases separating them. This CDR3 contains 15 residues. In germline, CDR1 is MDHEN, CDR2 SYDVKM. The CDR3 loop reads CASNLASSGAYEQYF. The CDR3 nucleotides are TGTGCCAGCAACCTTGCCAGCTCAGGGGCCTACGAGCAGTACTTC.

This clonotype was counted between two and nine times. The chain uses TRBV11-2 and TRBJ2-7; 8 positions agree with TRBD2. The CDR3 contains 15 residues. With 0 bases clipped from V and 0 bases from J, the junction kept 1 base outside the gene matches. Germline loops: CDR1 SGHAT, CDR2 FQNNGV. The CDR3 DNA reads TGTGCCAGCAGCTTAGAAGCGGGGGACTCCTACGAGCAGTACTTC. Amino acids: CASSLEAGDSYEQYF.